This TCR beta chain was sequenced during a study of immune cell composition in non-small cell lung cancer. Study-wide findings and caveats: TIL tumour reactivity correlated with maximal tumour-associated clone frequency in adenocarcinoma. Clones >0.5% enriched in tumour were rarer in adenocarcinoma (33%) than squamous (about 80%).

As for this clone: Its antigen remains unidentified.

CDR1 and CDR2 from the germline V gene are SGHTS and YDEGEE. The CDR3 is 14 amino acids. Trimming at V came to 4 bases and at J to 4 bases, leaving 2 bases not matched to a gene. Profiled with immunoSEQ multiplex PCR; TCRdb holds only in-frame clones, not every one. The sample consists of about 3,800 clones, roughly 80% of them appearing once. This clonotype was obtained from a human donor with non-small cell lung cancer. The specimen was lung tumor tissue. The V call is TRBV5-8, the J call TRBJ1-6; 7 nucleotides align to TRBD1. This chain's CDR3 is CASSPGQYNSPLHF. As DNA, the CDR3 is TGTGCCAGCAGCCCGGGACAGTATAATTCACCCCTCCACTTT.